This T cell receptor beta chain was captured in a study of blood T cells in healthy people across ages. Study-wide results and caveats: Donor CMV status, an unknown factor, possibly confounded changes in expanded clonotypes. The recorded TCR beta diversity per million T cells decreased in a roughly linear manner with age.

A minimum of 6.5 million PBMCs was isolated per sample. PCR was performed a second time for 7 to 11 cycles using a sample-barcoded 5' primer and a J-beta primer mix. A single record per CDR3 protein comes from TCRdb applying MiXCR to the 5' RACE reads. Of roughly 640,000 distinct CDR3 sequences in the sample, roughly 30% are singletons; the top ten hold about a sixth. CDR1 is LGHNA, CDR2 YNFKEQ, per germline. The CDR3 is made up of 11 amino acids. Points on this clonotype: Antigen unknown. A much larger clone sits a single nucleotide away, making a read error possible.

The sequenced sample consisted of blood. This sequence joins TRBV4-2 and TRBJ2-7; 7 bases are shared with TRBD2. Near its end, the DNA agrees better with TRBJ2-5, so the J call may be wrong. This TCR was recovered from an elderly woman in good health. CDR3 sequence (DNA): TGTGCCAGCAGTGGGGAGGGGACCCAGTACTTC. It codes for CASSGEGTQYF.